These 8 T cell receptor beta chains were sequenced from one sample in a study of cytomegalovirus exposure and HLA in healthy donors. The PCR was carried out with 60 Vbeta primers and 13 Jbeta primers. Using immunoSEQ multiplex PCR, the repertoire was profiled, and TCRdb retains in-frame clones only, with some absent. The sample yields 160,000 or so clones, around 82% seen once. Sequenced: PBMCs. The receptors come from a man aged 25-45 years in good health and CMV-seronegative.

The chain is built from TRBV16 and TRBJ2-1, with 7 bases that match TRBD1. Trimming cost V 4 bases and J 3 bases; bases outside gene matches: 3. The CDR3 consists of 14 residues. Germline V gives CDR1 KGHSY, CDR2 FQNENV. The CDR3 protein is CASSPGQNYNEQFF. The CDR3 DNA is TGTGCCAGCAGCCCGGGACAGAACTACAATGAGCAGTTCTTC.

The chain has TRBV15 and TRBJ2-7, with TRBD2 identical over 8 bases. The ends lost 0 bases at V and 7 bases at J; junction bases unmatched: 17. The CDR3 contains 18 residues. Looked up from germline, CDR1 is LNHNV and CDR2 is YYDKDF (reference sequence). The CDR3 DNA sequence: TGTGCCACCAGCAGAGACCGACTAGCGATTATGGGTGGTGGAGAGCAGTACTTC. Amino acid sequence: CATSRDRLAIMGGGEQYF. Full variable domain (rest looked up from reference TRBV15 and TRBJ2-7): DAMVIQNPRYQVTQFGKPVTLSCSQTLNHNVMYWYQQKSSQAPKLLFHYYDKDFNNEADTPDNFQSRRPNTSFCFLDIRSPGLGDTAMYLCATSRDRLAIMGGGEQYFGPGTRLTVT.

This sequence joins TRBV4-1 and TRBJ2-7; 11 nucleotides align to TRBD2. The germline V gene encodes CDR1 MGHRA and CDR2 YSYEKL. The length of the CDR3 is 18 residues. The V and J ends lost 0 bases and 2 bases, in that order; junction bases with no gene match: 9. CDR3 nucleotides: TGCGCCAGCAGCCAAGATATGGGACTAGCGGATGCTACCTACGAGCAGTACTTC. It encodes CASSQDMGLADATYEQYF.

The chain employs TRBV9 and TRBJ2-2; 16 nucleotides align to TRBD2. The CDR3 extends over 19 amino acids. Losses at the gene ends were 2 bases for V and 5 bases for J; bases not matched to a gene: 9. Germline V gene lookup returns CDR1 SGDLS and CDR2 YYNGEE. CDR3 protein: CASSVQPGLAGGLTGELFF. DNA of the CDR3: TGTGCCAGCAGCGTGCAACCGGGACTAGCGGGAGGGCTGACCGGGGAGCTGTTTTTT.

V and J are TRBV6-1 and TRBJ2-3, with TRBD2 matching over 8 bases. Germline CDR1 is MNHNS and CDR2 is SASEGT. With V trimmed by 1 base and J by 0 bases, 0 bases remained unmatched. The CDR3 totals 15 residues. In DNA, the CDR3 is TGTGCCAGCAGTGAAGGCGGGAGGAGCACAGATACGCAGTATTTT. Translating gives CASSEGGRSTDTQYF.

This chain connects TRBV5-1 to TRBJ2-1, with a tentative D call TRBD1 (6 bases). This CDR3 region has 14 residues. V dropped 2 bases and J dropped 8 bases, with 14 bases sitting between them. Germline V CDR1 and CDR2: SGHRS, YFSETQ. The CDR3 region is CASSFWGEGDEQFF. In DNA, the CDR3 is TGCGCCAGCAGCTTTTGGGGCGAGGGGGATGAGCAGTTCTTC. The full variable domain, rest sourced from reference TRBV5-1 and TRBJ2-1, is KAGVTQTPRYLIKTRGQQVTLSCSPISGHRSVSWYQQTPGQGLQFLFEYFSETQRNKGNFPGRFSGRQFSNSRSEMNVSTLELGDSALYLCASSFWGEGDEQFFGPGTRLTVL.

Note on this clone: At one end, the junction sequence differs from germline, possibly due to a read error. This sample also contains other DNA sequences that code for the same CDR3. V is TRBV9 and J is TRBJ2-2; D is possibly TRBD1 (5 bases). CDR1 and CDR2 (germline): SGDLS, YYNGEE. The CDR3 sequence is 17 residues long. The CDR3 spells CASSVGTETEYTGELFF. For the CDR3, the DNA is TGTGCTAGCAGCGTAGGTACAGAGACAGAATACACCGGGGAGCTGTTTTTT.

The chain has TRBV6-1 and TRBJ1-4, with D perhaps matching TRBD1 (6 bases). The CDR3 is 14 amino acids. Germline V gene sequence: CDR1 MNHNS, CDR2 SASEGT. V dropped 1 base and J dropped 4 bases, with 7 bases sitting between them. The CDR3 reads CASSEGGGNEKLFF. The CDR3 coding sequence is TGTGCCAGCAGTGAAGGAGGGGGTAATGAAAAACTGTTTTTT.